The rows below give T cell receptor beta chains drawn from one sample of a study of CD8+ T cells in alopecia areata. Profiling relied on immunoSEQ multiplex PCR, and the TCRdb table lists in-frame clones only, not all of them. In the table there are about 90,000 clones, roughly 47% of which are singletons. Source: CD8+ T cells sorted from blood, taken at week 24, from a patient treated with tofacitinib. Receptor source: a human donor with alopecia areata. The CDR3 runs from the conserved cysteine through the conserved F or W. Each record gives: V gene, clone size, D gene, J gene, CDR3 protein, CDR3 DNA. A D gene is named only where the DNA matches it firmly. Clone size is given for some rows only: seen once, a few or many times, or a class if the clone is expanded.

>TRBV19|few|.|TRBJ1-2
CASSIPSPYGYTF
TGTGCCAGTAGTATTCCCAGCCCCTACGGCTACACCTTC
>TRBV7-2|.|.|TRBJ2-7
CASSATPPRGEQYF
TGTGCCAGCAGCGCCACGCCGCCCCGAGGTGAGCAGTACTTC
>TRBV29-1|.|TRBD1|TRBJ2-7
CSVGSWQGDGNEQYF
TGCAGCGTCGGGTCTTGGCAGGGGGATGGTAACGAGCAGTACTTC
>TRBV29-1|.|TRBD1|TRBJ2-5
CSGQKGQETQYF
TGCTCGGGACAGAAGGGGCAAGAGACCCAGTACTTC
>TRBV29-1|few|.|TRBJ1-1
CSVSTGYTEAFF
TGCAGCGTTAGCACAGGGTACACTGAAGCTTTCTTT
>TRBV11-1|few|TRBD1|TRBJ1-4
CASSYEPGQPEKLFF
TGTGCCAGCAGCTACGAACCGGGACAGCCAGAAAAACTGTTTTTT
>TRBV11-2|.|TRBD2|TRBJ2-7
CASSLTSGTYEQYF
TGTGCCAGCAGCTTAACTAGCGGAACCTACGAGCAGTACTTC
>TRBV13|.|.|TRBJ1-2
CASTPRGGSPNGYTF
TGTGCCAGCACCCCTCGGGGGGGCTCCCCCAATGGCTACACCTTC
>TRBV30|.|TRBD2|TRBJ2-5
CAWSDISGGSPQYF
TGTGCCTGGAGTGATATATCTGGCGGGAGTCCCCAGTACTTC
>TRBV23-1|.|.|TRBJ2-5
CASSPPLCETGETQYF
TGCGCCAGCAGTCCCCCCCTTTGTGAGACTGGGGAGACCCAGTACTTC
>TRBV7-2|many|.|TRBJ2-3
CASSLALFGRDTDTQYF
TGTGCCAGCAGCTTAGCGCTCTTTGGGCGGGACACAGATACGCAGTATTTT
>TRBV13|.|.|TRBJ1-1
CASRGLINTEAFF
TGTGCCTCACGAGGGCTGATTAACACTGAAGCTTTCTTT
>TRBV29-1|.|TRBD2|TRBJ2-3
CSDGLAPTDTQYF
TGCAGCGATGGACTAGCTCCTACAGATACGCAGTATTTT
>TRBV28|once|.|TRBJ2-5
CASSSMTVQETQYF
TGTGCCAGCAGTTCCATGACAGTCCAAGAGACCCAGTACTTC
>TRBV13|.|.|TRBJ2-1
CASSPRGRNEQFF
TGTGCCAGCAGCCCGAGGGGGAGAAATGAGCAGTTCTTC
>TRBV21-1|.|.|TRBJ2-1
CASSAPNEQFF
TGTGCCAGCAGCGCCCCGAATGAGCAGTTCTTC
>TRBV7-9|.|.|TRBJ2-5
CASSSLVSEETQYF
TGTGCCAGCAGCAGTCTCGTCTCAGAAGAGACCCAGTACTTC
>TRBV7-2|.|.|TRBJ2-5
CASSRGVEGETQYF
TGTGCCAGCAGCAGAGGGGTCGAGGGAGAGACCCAGTACTTC
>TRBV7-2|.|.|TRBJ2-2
CASSTTSRAIGELFF
TGTGCCAGCAGCACCACCAGCCGGGCAATCGGGGAGCTGTTTTTT
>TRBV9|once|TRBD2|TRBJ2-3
CASSGERTSGTDTQYF
TGTGCCAGCAGCGGCGAGCGGACTAGCGGGACAGATACGCAGTATTTT
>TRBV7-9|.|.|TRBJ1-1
CASSLVAGLENTEAFF
TGTGCCAGCAGCTTAGTTGCAGGGCTTGAGAACACTGAAGCTTTCTTT
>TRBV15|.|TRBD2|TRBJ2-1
CATSRGTSVKYNEQFF
TGTGCCACCAGCAGAGGTACTAGCGTAAAATACAATGAGCAGTTCTTC
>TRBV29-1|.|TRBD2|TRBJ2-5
CSVGGGGLGETQYF
TGCAGCGTTGGCGGGGGGGGGCTTGGAGAGACCCAGTACTTC
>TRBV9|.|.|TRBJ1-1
CASSVVSDAEAFF
TGTGCCAGCAGCGTAGTAAGTGATGCTGAAGCTTTCTTT
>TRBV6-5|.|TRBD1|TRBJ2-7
CASSRGDRPYEQYF
TGTGCCAGCAGCCGAGGGGACAGACCCTACGAGCAGTACTTC
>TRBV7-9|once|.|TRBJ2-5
CASSSSGSQETQYF
TGTGCCAGCAGCTCTTCCGGGTCCCAAGAGACCCAGTACTTC
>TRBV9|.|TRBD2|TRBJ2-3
CASSEAGTRDTDTQYF
TGTGCCAGCAGCGAAGCCGGGACTAGAGATACAGATACGCAGTATTTT
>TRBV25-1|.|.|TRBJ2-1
CAASRGYNEQFF
TGTGCTGCCTCCCGTGGGTACAATGAGCAGTTCTTC
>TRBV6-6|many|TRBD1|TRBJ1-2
CASGATGKDYGYTF
TGTGCCAGCGGAGCGACAGGGAAGGACTATGGCTACACCTTC